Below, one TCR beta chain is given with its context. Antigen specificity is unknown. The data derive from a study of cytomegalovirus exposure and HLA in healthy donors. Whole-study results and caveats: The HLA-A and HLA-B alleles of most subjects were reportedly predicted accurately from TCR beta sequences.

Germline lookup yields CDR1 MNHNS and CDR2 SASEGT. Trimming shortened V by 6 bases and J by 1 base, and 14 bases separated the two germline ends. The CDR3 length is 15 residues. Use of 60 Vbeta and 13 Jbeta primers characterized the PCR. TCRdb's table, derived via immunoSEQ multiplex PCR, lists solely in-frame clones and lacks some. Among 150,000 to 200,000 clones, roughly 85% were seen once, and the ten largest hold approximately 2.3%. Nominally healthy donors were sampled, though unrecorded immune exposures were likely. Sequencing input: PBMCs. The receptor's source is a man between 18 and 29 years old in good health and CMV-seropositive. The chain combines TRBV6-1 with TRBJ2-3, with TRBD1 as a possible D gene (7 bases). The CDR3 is CASRAGGLGTDTQYF. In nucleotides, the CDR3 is TGTGCCAGCAGGGCAGGGGGGCTAGGCACAGATACGCAGTATTTT.